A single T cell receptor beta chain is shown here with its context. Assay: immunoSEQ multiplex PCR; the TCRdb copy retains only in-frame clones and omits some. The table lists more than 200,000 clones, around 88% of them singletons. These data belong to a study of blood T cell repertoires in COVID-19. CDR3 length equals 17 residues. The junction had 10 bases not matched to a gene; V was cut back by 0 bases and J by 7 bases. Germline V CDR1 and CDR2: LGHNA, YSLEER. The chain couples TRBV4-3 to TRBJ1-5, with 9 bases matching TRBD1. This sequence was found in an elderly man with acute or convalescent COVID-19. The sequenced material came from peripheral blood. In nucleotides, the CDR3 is TGCGCCAGCAGCCAAGAACCCCTCACAGGGGGCGGCCAGCCCCAGCATTTT. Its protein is CASSQEPLTGGGQPQHF.